The 24 T cell receptor beta chains presented below share a single source sample, sequenced in a study of blood T cell repertoires in COVID-19. Libraries were prepared by immunoSEQ multiplex PCR; TCRdb keeps only in-frame clonotypes and omits some of them. The table includes some 200,000 clones, around four fifths detected once. The specimen sequenced was peripheral blood. The receptors shown here come from a woman aged 60-75 years who had recovered from COVID-19.

This clone was recorded only once. The gene calls are TRBV15 and TRBJ2-1; D is perhaps TRBD1 (6 bases). The germline V and J ends were trimmed by 1 base and 3 bases, with 10 bases remaining between them. The V gene's germline CDR1 is LNHNV and CDR2 YYDKDF (reference sequence). The CDR3 loop spans 15 amino acids. CDR3 in amino acids: CATSRGADSYNEQFF. The CDR3 region has the DNA TGTGCCACCAGCAGAGGAGCGGACAGCTACAATGAGCAGTTCTTC.

The rearrangement uses TRBV5-1 and TRBJ1-2, with TRBD1 as a possible D gene (5 bases). Germline CDR1 SGHRS, CDR2 YFSETQ. Deletions cut 0 bases from V and 4 bases from J, with 13 bases between. The CDR3 covers 15 residues. The CDR3 spells CASSLGGSGAYGYTF. CDR3 nucleotide sequence: TGCGCCAGCAGCTTGGGCGGGAGTGGGGCCTATGGCTACACCTTC.

V and J are TRBV7-2 and TRBJ1-4; 10 bases agree with TRBD1. The CDR3 loop spans 15 amino acids. The J segment lost 7 bases and the V segment lost 5 bases, leaving 7 bases of the junction unmatched. Germline V gene lookup returns CDR1 SGHTA and CDR2 FQGNSA. The CDR3 sequence is CASSKTGGEGEKLFF. The DNA of the CDR3 is TGTGCCAGCAGCAAGACAGGGGGCGAGGGTGAAAAACTGTTTTTT. The full variable domain, completed using reference TRBV7-2 and TRBJ1-4, is GAGVSQSPSNKVTEKGKDVELRCDPISGHTALYWYRQSLGQGLEFLIYFQGNSAPDKSGLPSDRFSAERTGGSVSTLTIQRTQQEDSAVYLCASSKTGGEGEKLFFGSGTQLSVL.

The chain uses TRBV6-6 and TRBJ1-3; 10 bases are shared with TRBD1. The CDR3 is made up of 18 amino acids. Losses at the gene ends were 5 bases for V and 0 bases for J; bases not matched to a gene: 10. CDR1 and CDR2 (germline): MNHNY, SVGAGI (reference sequence). The CDR3 protein is CASSPTPGQGSSGNTIYF. The CDR3 region has the DNA TGTGCCAGCAGTCCGACCCCGGGACAGGGGTCCTCTGGAAACACCATATATTTT.

V usage is TRBV7-9 and J usage is TRBJ1-4; 9 bases agree with TRBD1. The germline V gene has CDR1 SEHNR and CDR2 FQNEAQ (reference sequence). The CDR3 is made up of 15 amino acids. The junction had 7 bases not matched to a gene; V was cut back by 7 bases and J by 4 bases. CDR3 sequence: CASIPAGQGNEKLFF. CDR3 coding DNA: TGTGCCAGCATTCCCGCGGGACAGGGTAATGAAAAACTGTTTTTT.

The genes are TRBV5-1 and TRBJ1-2, with D maybe TRBD1 (6 bases). Trimming stripped 4 bases from V and 8 bases from J, with 18 bases between. Germline CDR1 SGHRS, CDR2 YFSETQ. The CDR3 length is 14 residues. This CDR3 reads CASSEIQGTRGYTF. The CDR3, as DNA: TGCGCCAGCAGCGAAATACAGGGAACACGAGGCTACACCTTC.

This clone has a single count. The chain joins TRBV5-1 to TRBJ2-6, with 8 bases matching TRBD1. The CDR3 is made up of 18 amino acids. With V trimmed by 4 bases and J by 3 bases, 12 bases remained unmatched. Germline V gives CDR1 SGHRS, CDR2 YFSETQ. CDR3: CASSLGVPGGYGANVLTF. CDR3 DNA: TGCGCCAGCAGCCTTGGCGTCCCAGGGGGCTATGGGGCCAACGTCCTGACTTTC.

The chain recombines TRBV2 with TRBJ1-2, with D possibly TRBD1 on 6 matching bases. This CDR3 is built from 13 residues. Germline lookup yields CDR1 SNHLY and CDR2 FYNNEI. Deletions cut 4 bases from V and 4 bases from J, with 10 bases between. CDR3 sequence reads: CASSAGGGYGYTF. The CDR3 nucleotides read TGTGCCAGCAGTGCTGGGGGCGGCTATGGCTACACCTTC.

The gene calls are TRBV27 and TRBJ2-1; 11 bases fit TRBD2. Germline-derived CDR1 and CDR2 are MNHEY and SMNVEV (reference sequence). This CDR3 is 16 amino acids long. V shed 0 bases and J 7 bases; nucleotides not matched to a gene: 5. The CDR3 DNA reads as TGTGCCAGCAGTTTATCGATACTAGCGGGGGTGAATGAGCAGTTCTTC. Its protein product is CASSLSILAGVNEQFF.

This chain joins TRBV7-9 and TRBJ2-2; D remains unclear. Germline V lookup: CDR1 SEHNR, CDR2 FQNEAQ (reference sequence). V lost 6 bases and J 1 base, leaving 9 bases between the germline ends. The CDR3 runs to 14 residues. The CDR3 region has the DNA TGTGCCAGCAGGTTTGACAAGAACACCGGGGAGCTGTTTTTT. Translated, it gives CASRFDKNTGELFF.

The V and J genes are TRBV12-5 and TRBJ2-2, with 12 bases lining up with TRBD2. Germline CDR1 reads LGHNT; CDR2 reads FRNRAP. There are 17 residues in the CDR3. The V and J ends lost 2 bases and 3 bases, in that order; junction bases with no gene match: 4. For the CDR3, the DNA is TGTGCTAGTGGTTTGCTCCGGACTAGCGGGGACACCGGGGAGCTGTTTTTT. Translating it yields CASGLLRTSGDTGELFF.

This clone was seen a few times. This chain links TRBV9 with TRBJ2-2; D uncertain. Germline CDR1 and CDR2: SGDLS and YYNGEE. This CDR3 has 14 residues. Trimming stripped 0 bases from V and 1 base from J, with 4 bases between. In DNA, the CDR3 is TGTGCCAGCAGCGTAGGCGGGAACACCGGGGAGCTGTTTTTT. Its translation is CASSVGGNTGELFF.

The chain carries TRBV12-3 or TRBV12-4 and TRBJ2-5, with D perhaps TRBD1 (6 bases). The ends were cut back, 8 bases at V and 4 bases at J, with 11 bases in the middle. The CDR3 loop spans 12 amino acids. CDR3 loop: CASSRGGETQYF. The CDR3 coding sequence is TGTGCCAGCTCGAGAGGGGGAGAGACCCAGTACTTC.

This CDR3 reads CASRPPGMEGYTF. The CDR3 region has the DNA TGCGCCAGCAGGCCCCCTGGAATGGAGGGCTACACCTTC. The chain uses TRBV5-1 and TRBJ1-2, with no clear D. Germline V gives CDR1 SGHRS, CDR2 YFSETQ. There are 13 residues in the CDR3. V lost 5 bases and J 8 bases, leaving 16 bases between the germline ends.

The rearrangement uses TRBV6-1 and TRBJ2-5, with TRBD2 matching over 8 bases. The CDR3 is made up of 15 amino acids. Trimming at V came to 3 bases and at J to 4 bases, leaving 7 bases not matched to a gene. Germline-derived CDR1 and CDR2 are MNHNS and SASEGT. CDR3 bases: TGTGCCAGCAGTGAGGCCGGGGGGGCCAGAGAGACCCAGTACTTC. As protein: CASSEAGGARETQYF.

The V and J genes are TRBV11-2 and TRBJ2-1, with TRBD1 as a possible D gene (6 bases). CDR1 and CDR2 from the germline V gene are SGHAT and FQNNGV. The CDR3 is 13 amino acids. V was shortened by 5 bases and J by 5 bases, with 10 bases between the two germline ends. CDR3 residues: CASSADRNNEQFF. As DNA, the CDR3 is TGTGCCAGCAGCGCCGACAGGAACAATGAGCAGTTCTTC.

In this sample, this clone turned up a few times. CDR3 DNA sequence: TGTGCCAGCAGAAATTCCGGGAAAACGACTCCGGACCACGAGCAGTACTTC. Protein: CASRNSGKTTPDHEQYF. The V call is TRBV9, the J call TRBJ2-7; TRBD2 might be the D (5 bases). The germline gives CDR1 SGDLS, CDR2 YYNGEE. The CDR3 is made up of 17 amino acids. Trimming stripped 5 bases from V and 5 bases from J, with 26 bases between. The entire variable domain, with the rest obtained from reference TRBV9 and TRBJ2-7, is as follows: DSGVTQTPKHLITATGQRVTLRCSPRSGDLSVYWYQQSLDQGLQFLIQYYNGEERAKGNILERFSAQQFPDLHSELNLSSLELGDSALYFCASRNSGKTTPDHEQYFGPGTRLTVT.

The CDR3 protein is CASSLHRGWVNSPLHF. The CDR3 DNA is TGTGCCAGCAGCTTACACAGGGGGTGGGTTAATTCACCCCTCCACTTT. V gene TRBV7-2 combines with J gene TRBJ1-6, with 8 bases that match TRBD1. The CDR3 runs to 16 residues. Trimming took 2 bases from V and 6 from J; bases not matched to a gene: 6. Germline CDR1 reads SGHTA; CDR2 reads FQGNSA.

This clone was counted only a few times. The chain recombines TRBV6-2 or TRBV6-3 with TRBJ2-7, with D unclear. The CDR3 has 14 amino acids. V shed 0 bases and J shed 2 bases, with 8 bases lying between them. Germline CDR1 is MNHEY and CDR2 is SVGEGT. CDR3 DNA: TGTGCCAGCAGTTACTCGTCGCCGGCCTACGAGCAGTACTTC. Protein product: CASSYSSPAYEQYF.

This rearrangement joins TRBV18 to TRBJ1-1; TRBD1 is a possible D gene (6 bases). The germline gives CDR1 KGHSH, CDR2 LQKENI. The CDR3 runs 13 residues. V was shortened by 8 bases and J by 1 base, with 11 bases between the two germline ends. The CDR3 region has the DNA TGTGCCAGCGGGGGGGGGCAGAACACTGAAGCTTTCTTT. Translation: CASGGGQNTEAFF. Using reference TRBV18 and TRBJ1-1 for the parts outside the CDR3, the full variable domain is NAGVMQNPRHLVRRRGQEARLRCSPMKGHSHVYWYRQLPEEGLKFMVYLQKENIIDESGMPKERFSAEFPKEGPSILRIQQVVRGDSAAYFCASGGGQNTEAFFGQGTRLTVV.

The chain joins TRBV20-1 to TRBJ1-1; D ambiguous. V was trimmed by 8 bases and J by 3 bases, leaving 10 bases between them. The CDR3 totals 11 residues. Looked up from germline, CDR1 is DFQATT and CDR2 is SNEGSKA (reference sequence). The chain's CDR3 is CSPARDTEAFF. The CDR3 DNA is TGCAGTCCCGCCCGGGACACTGAAGCTTTCTTT.

The chain couples TRBV19 to TRBJ1-1; the match to TRBD1 covers 8 bases. Germline V lookup: CDR1 LNHDA, CDR2 SQIVND (reference sequence). The CDR3 is 15 residues long. V lost 5 bases, J lost 0 bases, and 5 bases stayed unmatched. CDR3 nucleotide sequence: TGTGCCAGTAGTGTCGGGACAGGCTTGAACACTGAAGCTTTCTTT. Residues: CASSVGTGLNTEAFF.

This chain links TRBV14 with TRBJ1-4; 7 nucleotides agree with TRBD1. J lost 10 bases, V lost 3 bases, and 8 bases had no gene match. Per germline, CDR1 SGHDN and CDR2 FVKESK. This CDR3 spans 14 amino acids. This CDR3 reads CASSQVTQGGKLFF. CDR3 nucleotides: TGTGCCAGCAGCCAGGTGACCCAGGGGGGAAAACTGTTTTTT.

The J gene is TRBJ2-3, the V gene TRBV7-2; D perhaps matches TRBD2 (6 bases). V lost 5 bases, J lost 2 bases, and 8 bases lay in between. Germline CDR1 and CDR2: SGHTA and FQGNSA. The CDR3 totals 13 residues. This chain's CDR3 is CASSMGLTDTQYF. For the CDR3, the DNA is TGTGCCAGCAGCATGGGACTCACAGATACGCAGTATTTT.